This T cell receptor beta chain was identified during a study of T cell responses to AZD1222 COVID-19 vaccine. Regarding the study as a whole: Researchers took repertoire samples only after the peak T cell response had come. Clonal diversity was possibly underestimated, and the donors were mostly white British, with more females. Reports say nearly half of spike-specific TCRs go after unmutated variant regions. A rise in Spike-specific TCR breadth and depth followed two AZD1222 doses.

Details on this clone: Its antigen is currently unknown.

The CDR3 runs to 14 residues. Trimming removed 8 bases at V and 4 bases at J, with 16 bases between. CDR1 is SNHLY and CDR2 is FYNNEI in the germline V gene. Measured with immunoSEQ multiplex PCR; TCRdb has only the in-frame clones, and not every one. The top ten hold approximately 0.5% of the sample, which has around 200,000 clones, about 90% seen once. This specimen consisted of peripheral blood, obtained on day 0 of AZD1222 vaccination. The chain couples TRBV2 to TRBJ2-3; no definite D call. This sequence was found in an adult in good health. The CDR3 DNA is TGTGCCAGCTTTTCCAACGGCGCAGCAGATACGCAGTATTTT. This sequence encodes CASFSNGAADTQYF.